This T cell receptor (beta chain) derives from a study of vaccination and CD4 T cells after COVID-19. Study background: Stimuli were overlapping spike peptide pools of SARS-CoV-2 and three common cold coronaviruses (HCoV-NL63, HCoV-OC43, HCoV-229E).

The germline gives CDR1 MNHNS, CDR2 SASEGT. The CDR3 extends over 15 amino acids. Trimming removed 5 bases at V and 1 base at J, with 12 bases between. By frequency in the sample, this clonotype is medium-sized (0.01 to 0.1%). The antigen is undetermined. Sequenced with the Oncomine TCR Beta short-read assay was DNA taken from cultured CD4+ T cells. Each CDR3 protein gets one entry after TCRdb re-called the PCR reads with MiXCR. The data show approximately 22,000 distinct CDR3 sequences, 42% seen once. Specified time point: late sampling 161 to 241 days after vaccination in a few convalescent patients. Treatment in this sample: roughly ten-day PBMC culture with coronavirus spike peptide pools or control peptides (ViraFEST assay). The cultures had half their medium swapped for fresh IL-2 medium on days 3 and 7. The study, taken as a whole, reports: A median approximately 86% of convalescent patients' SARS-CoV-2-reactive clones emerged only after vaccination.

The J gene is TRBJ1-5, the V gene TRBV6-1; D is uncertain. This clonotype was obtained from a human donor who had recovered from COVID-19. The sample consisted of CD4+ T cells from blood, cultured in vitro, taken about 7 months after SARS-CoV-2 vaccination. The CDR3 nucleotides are TGTGCCAGCAGTCAAGGGTCGACGAGCAATCAGCCCCAGCATTTT. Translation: CASSQGSTSNQPQHF.